These 26 T cell receptor beta chains were sequenced from one sample in a study of OX40 agonist ivuxolimab in advanced cancers. The repertoire was sequenced with immunoSEQ multiplex PCR; TCRdb's copy has only in-frame clones and lacks some. The sample lists tens of thousands of clones; nearly 90% were seen once. Source: CD4+ or CD8+ T cells sorted from blood, taken in a trial of the OX40 agonist ivuxolimab. The receptors stem from an adult with an advanced solid tumor such as melanoma, head and neck, liver or kidney cancer.

The chain employs TRBV6-6 and TRBJ2-6; unclear D gene. This CDR3 has 13 residues. Germline assignment: CDR1 MNHNY and CDR2 SVGAGI (reference sequence). Trimming took 11 bases from V and 0 from J, leaving 8 bases between them. For the CDR3, the DNA is TGTGCCGTGTGGGGCTCTGGGGCCAACGTCCTGACTTTC. Amino acid sequence: CAVWGSGANVLTF.

This chain connects TRBV6-6 to TRBJ2-3; a weak D match, TRBD1 (5 bases). The V gene lost 5 bases and the J gene lost 2 bases, with 14 bases spanning the gap. The germline gives CDR1 MNHNY, CDR2 SVGAGI (reference sequence). The CDR3 contains 15 residues. This CDR3 reads CASSPTAYYTDTQYF. DNA of the CDR3: TGTGCCAGCAGTCCGACAGCTTATTACACAGATACGCAGTATTTT.

The genes are TRBV10-1 and TRBJ2-2; D possibly corresponds to TRBD2 (5 bases). The V gene's germline CDR1 is WNHNN and CDR2 SYGVQD (reference sequence). Trimming took 4 bases from V and 5 from J, leaving 5 bases between them. This CDR3 contains 12 residues. The CDR3 sequence is CASSAGTGELFF. The CDR3 nucleotides are TGCGCCAGCAGTGCGGGGACCGGGGAGCTGTTTTTT.

This clone was observed once. The CDR3: CASSLGAGGCCADTQYF. DNA for the CDR3: TGCGCCAGCAGCTTGGGGGCAGGGGGCTGTTGCGCAGATACGCAGTATTTT. This chain uses TRBV5-1 with TRBJ2-3; 8 bases line up with TRBD1. J was trimmed by 4 bases and V by 0 bases; bases with no gene match: 10. This CDR3 is built from 17 residues. CDR1 and CDR2 (germline): SGHRS, YFSETQ.

The chain joins TRBV9 to TRBJ2-6, with a tentative D call TRBD1 (5 bases). Germline V gene data show CDR1 as SGDLS and CDR2 as YYNGEE. Between the trimmed V and J ends, which lost 4 bases and 2 bases, there was a span of 10 bases. The CDR3 length is 15 residues. CDR3 DNA sequence: TGTGCCAGCAGCCCTCAGGGTACTGGGGCCAACGTCCTGACTTTC. The encoded protein is CASSPQGTGANVLTF.

The CDR3 here is CASSLASSGGGEQYF. CDR3 bases: TGCGCCAGCAGCTTGGCCTCTTCAGGGGGCGGCGAGCAGTACTTC. This rearrangement joins TRBV5-1 to TRBJ2-7; TRBD1 matches at 8 bases. The trim removed 0 bases at V and 6 bases at J, leaving 8 bases unmatched. The CDR3 is 15 amino acids. From germline, CDR1 is SGHRS and CDR2 YFSETQ. The full variable domain, rest sourced from reference TRBV5-1 and TRBJ2-7, is KAGVTQTPRYLIKTRGQQVTLSCSPISGHRSVSWYQQTPGQGLQFLFEYFSETQRNKGNFPGRFSGRQFSNSRSEMNVSTLELGDSALYLCASSLASSGGGEQYFGPGTRLTVT.

This chain connects TRBV27 to TRBJ2-3; D is undetermined. V lost 6 bases and J lost 2, with 6 bases in between. The CDR3 length is 12 residues. Germline CDR1 is MNHEY and CDR2 is SMNVEV (reference sequence). This CDR3 reads CASSLPTDTQYF. CDR3 nucleotide sequence: TGTGCCAGCAGCCTACCCACAGATACGCAGTATTTT.

J is TRBJ1-5 and V is TRBV7-8, with 9 positions matching TRBD1. The CDR3 consists of 17 residues. V was pared by 2 bases and J by 2 bases, with 7 bases of the junction left unmatched. Germline V gives CDR1 SGHVS, CDR2 FQNEAQ. The CDR3 reads CASSLLTGGWGNQPQHF. The DNA for the CDR3 is TGTGCCAGCAGCTTACTAACAGGGGGCTGGGGCAATCAGCCCCAGCATTTT.

This chain connects TRBV5-1 to TRBJ2-1; D is perhaps TRBD2 (6 bases). CDR3 length: 14 residues. Deletions cut 4 bases from V and 10 bases from J, with 18 bases between. Per germline, CDR1 SGHRS and CDR2 YFSETQ. In DNA, the CDR3 is TGCGCCAGCAGCCTTGGGGACTCCAGGGACGAGCAGTTCTTC. Translation: CASSLGDSRDEQFF.

V and J are TRBV7-2 and TRBJ2-1; 16 positions match TRBD2. V trimming: 4 bases; J trimming: 10 bases; junction bases outside the gene matches: 7. Looked up from germline, CDR1 is SGHTA and CDR2 is FQGNSA. This CDR3 spans 16 amino acids. CDR3 bases: TGTGCCAGCAGCTCCTCGGGACTAGCGGGGGGGCTAGAGCAGTTCTTC. Encoded protein: CASSSSGLAGGLEQFF.

The chain recombines TRBV10-3 with TRBJ2-1, with 8 bases fitting TRBD2. J was trimmed by 5 bases and V by 1 base; bases with no gene match: 4. Germline CDR1 and CDR2: ENHRY and SYGVKD. The CDR3 consists of 15 residues. For the CDR3, the DNA is TGTGCCATCAGTGAGTGGCGGGGGGTAGACAATGAGCAGTTCTTC. This translates into CAISEWRGVDNEQFF.

This clone was observed once. The V and J genes are TRBV12-5 and TRBJ2-3; D not certain. Germline lookup yields CDR1 LGHNT and CDR2 FRNRAP. This CDR3 is 17 amino acids long. Trimming cost V 2 bases and J 0 bases, with 15 bases left between them. The CDR3 DNA sequence: TGTGCTAGTGGTTTGTCCATTAGACTGGAAAGCACAGATACGCAGTATTTT. It encodes CASGLSIRLESTDTQYF.

V gene TRBV7-8 combines with J gene TRBJ2-5; a possible D gene is TRBD2 (6 bases). The germline V and J ends were trimmed by 1 base and 0 bases, with 9 bases remaining between them. Germline CDR1 is SGHVS and CDR2 is FQNEAQ. The CDR3 covers 15 residues. The CDR3 nucleotides are TGTGCCAGCAGCTTAGACGCGGGGTACCAAGAGACCCAGTACTTC. Its protein product is CASSLDAGYQETQYF. The full variable domain, with the rest looked up from reference TRBV7-8 and TRBJ2-5, is GAGVSQSPRYKVAKRGQDVALRCDPISGHVSLFWYQQALGQGPEFLTYFQNEAQLDKSGLPSDRFFAERPEGSVSTLKIQRTQQEDSAVYLCASSLDAGYQETQYFGPGTRLLVL.

The chain joins TRBV27 to TRBJ1-1, with unresolved D. Between the trimmed V and J ends, which lost 2 bases and 1 base, there was a span of 5 bases. From germline, CDR1 is MNHEY and CDR2 SMNVEV (reference sequence). This CDR3 region has 13 residues. CDR3 protein: CASSLSTNTEAFF. The DNA for the CDR3 is TGTGCCAGCAGTTTAAGTACGAACACTGAAGCTTTCTTT.

This clone was seen more than once but under ten times. CDR3 sequence reads: CASSPRQVPGETQYF. DNA of the CDR3: TGTGCCAGCAGCCCTCGACAGGTACCAGGGGAGACCCAGTACTTC. The genes are TRBV7-9 and TRBJ2-5; D may be TRBD1 (6 bases). Germline-derived CDR1 and CDR2 are SEHNR and FQNEAQ (reference sequence). Trimming took off 5 bases at V and 5 bases at J, with 18 bases between the two ends. The CDR3 runs 15 residues. Together with reference TRBV7-9 and TRBJ2-5, the CDR3 gives the full variable domain: DTGVSQNPRHKITKRGQNVTFRCDPISEHNRLYWYRQTLGQGPEFLTYFQNEAQLEKSRLLSDRFSAERPKGSFSTLEIQRTEQGDSAMYLCASSPRQVPGETQYFGPGTRLLVL.

This clone has just a few counts. This sequence joins TRBV30 and TRBJ1-1; D may be TRBD1 (5 bases). CDR1 is GTSNPN and CDR2 is SVGIG in the germline V gene (reference sequence). This CDR3 is built from 13 residues. Trimming shortened V by 4 bases and J by 5 bases, and 14 bases separated the two germline ends. The CDR3 nucleotides read TGTGCCTGGAAGTCGGGGGGAGGGACTGAAGCTTTCTTT. The encoded protein is CAWKSGGGTEAFF. The full variable domain, in which reference TRBV30 and TRBJ1-1 provide the parts outside the CDR3, is SQTIHQWPATLVQPVGSPLSLECTVEGTSNPNLYWYRQAAGRGLQLLFYSVGIGQISSEVPQNLSASRPQDRQFILSSKKLLLSDSGFYLCAWKSGGGTEAFFGQGTRLTVV.

This chain uses TRBV19 with TRBJ2-3; a weak D match, TRBD1 (5 bases). CDR1 is LNHDA and CDR2 is SQIVND in the germline V gene (reference sequence). V was cut by 9 bases and J by 4 bases, with 23 bases left in between. The CDR3 covers 16 residues. In DNA form, the CDR3 reads TGTGCCAGCGACAGTGGACACTCAGTGGGCCCAGATACGCAGTATTTT. Its translation is CASDSGHSVGPDTQYF.

The chain couples TRBV19 to TRBJ1-4, with D maybe TRBD1 (6 bases). The ends were cut back, 4 bases at V and 2 bases at J, with 23 bases in the middle. The CDR3 has 19 residues. From germline, CDR1 is LNHDA and CDR2 SQIVND (reference sequence). The CDR3 protein is CASSRGPLRGRRTNEKLFF. The CDR3 DNA reads as TGTGCCAGTAGTAGGGGGCCTCTTAGGGGCCGGAGGACTAATGAAAAACTGTTTTTT.

With regard to this clone: The junction does not match germline at one end; this may be a read error. V usage is TRBV18 and J usage is TRBJ2-1; possibly TRBD2 for D (6 bases). This CDR3 has 18 residues. In germline, CDR1 is KGHSH, CDR2 LQKENI. CDR3 bases: TGTGCCAGCTCACCTCACGCCCCAGTCCGGGACTCCCACAATGAGCAGTTCTTC. Translation: CASSPHAPVRDSHNEQFF. The full variable domain, with the rest looked up from reference TRBV18 and TRBJ2-1, is NAGVMQNPRHLVRRRGQEARLRCSPMKGHSHVYWYRQLPEEGLKFMVYLQKENIIDESGMPKERFSAEFPKEGPSILRIQQVVRGDSAAYFCASSPHAPVRDSHNEQFFGPGTRLTVL.

In this sample, this clone is medium-sized. The gene calls are TRBV4-2 and TRBJ2-7; no clear D. This CDR3 has 14 residues. The germline V and J ends were trimmed by 1 base and 5 bases, with 12 bases remaining between them. Germline V gene sequence: CDR1 LGHNA, CDR2 YNFKEQ. DNA of the CDR3: TGTGCCAGCAGCCAAGCCCCGAGTGTGGACGAGCAGTACTTC. Its translation is CASSQAPSVDEQYF.

This sequence joins TRBV21-1 and TRBJ1-1. TRBV21-1 is termed a pseudogene. This CDR3 has 18 residues. The CDR3 region is CASSKVHGMGGNHTEAFF. The CDR3 DNA reads as TGTGCCAGCAGCAAAGTTCATGGAATGGGGGGGAATCACACTGAAGCTTTCTTT.

This sequence joins TRBV7-8 and TRBJ1-5; D ambiguous. The CDR3 runs to 13 residues. Germline CDR1 is SGHVS and CDR2 is FQNEAQ. Trimming pared 1 base from V and 4 bases from J, leaving 5 bases between. The CDR3, as DNA: TGTGCCAGCAGCTTAGGCGCAAATCAGCCCCAGCATTTT. It codes for CASSLGANQPQHF.

The chain links TRBV9 to TRBJ1-4; D gene uncertain. With 3 bases removed from V and 0 bases from J, the gap between germline ends came to 12 bases. The CDR3 spans 16 residues. Germline V lookup: CDR1 SGDLS, CDR2 YYNGEE. CDR3 DNA sequence: TGTGCCAGCAGCGCGCCTGGGCCTGCAACTAATGAAAAACTGTTTTTT. The encoded protein is CASSAPGPATNEKLFF.

CDR3 bases: TGTGCCAGCAGCTTACAGGGCTCCTACGAGCAGTACTTC. It codes for CASSLQGSYEQYF. This chain connects TRBV5-6 to TRBJ2-7; perhaps TRBD1 as D (6 bases). The CDR3 consists of 13 residues. Trimming pared 2 bases from V and 0 bases from J, leaving 6 bases between. CDR1 and CDR2 (germline): SGHDT, YYEEEE. The whole variable domain, remainder taken from reference TRBV5-6 and TRBJ2-7, is DAGVTQSPTHLIKTRGQQVTLRCSPKSGHDTVSWYQQALGQGPQFIFQYYEEEERQRGNFPDRFSGHQFPNYSSELNVNALLLGDSALYLCASSLQGSYEQYFGPGTRLTVT.

In its sample, this clone was seen once. The chain couples TRBV2 to TRBJ2-1; 8 bases are shared with TRBD2. V trimming: 4 bases; J trimming: 10 bases; junction bases outside the gene matches: 12. The CDR3 contains 15 residues. The germline gives CDR1 SNHLY, CDR2 FYNNEI. CDR3 sequence: CASSAPQRGIEEQFF. In DNA form, the CDR3 reads TGTGCCAGCAGTGCCCCCCAGCGGGGGATCGAGGAGCAGTTCTTC.

V gene TRBV6-1 combines with J gene TRBJ2-3; TRBD1 agrees at 8 bases. CDR3 length: 16 residues. Losses at the gene ends were 4 bases for V and 6 bases for J; bases not matched to a gene: 12. CDR1 and CDR2 from the germline V gene are MNHNS and SASEGT. CDR3 DNA sequence: TGTGCCAGCAGTGGCCTTGGGCAGGGGGCAGGGGATACGCAGTATTTT. The encoded protein is CASSGLGQGAGDTQYF.